This entry describes one T cell receptor beta chain. Its specific antigen is unknown. No base quality information exists; no much larger clone differs at one position. CDR1 and CDR2 are read off the germline V gene as MGHRA and YSYEKL. Including the terminal cysteine and phenylalanine, the CDR3 comprises 17 residues. The sequence is cut down to CDR3 DNA, 51 bases in frame from base 1. The V end gives up 3 bases and the J end 4 bases, leaving 9 bases in the junction not matched to a gene. Receptor libraries were prepared by the immunoSEQ multiplex PCR assay. TCRdb provides this immuneACCESS table in a form limited to in-frame rearrangements. Some clones are lacking; in checked studies, under half of them reflect an unresolved V gene, and why the rest are absent is not known. This sample lists around 83,000 clones; under 95% were detected once. The biggest ten clones account for approximately 0.25% of the sample.

The sample belongs to a study of technical replicates of blood from a handful of donors (dated 2017 in TCRdb). The sequence links TRBV4-1 to TRBJ2-1; the junction holds 10 bases that match TRBD2. Material: T cells isolated from PBMCs. The sequence came from a human donor in good health. The CDR3 region: CASSQVLAGGQYNEQFF. Read as DNA, the sequence is TGCGCCAGCAGCCAGGTCTTAGCGGGAGGACAGTACAATGAGCAGTTCTTC.